The entry below gives a single T cell receptor (beta chain) sequence along with its context. It lacks a known antigen. The record has no base qualities; no much larger clone is one base away. The sample belongs to a study of blood T cell repertoires in COVID-19 (dated by TCRdb to the early 2020s). Study-wide context: Collaborator samples came from the United States, Italy and Spain and covered acute and convalescent phases of COVID-19. The prospective study material was composed of cDNA or gDNA derived from T cells, B-cell-depleted T cells, or PBMCs. Deeply sampled blood TCRbeta repertoires from subjects exposed to, actively infected with, or recovered from COVID-19 were included in the dataset. The repertoires were released in a freely available public database intended as a resource for research on the immune response to SARS-CoV-2. Samples were obtained from the ongoing ImmuneRACE study (first 160 participants) and from 1,254 subjects provided by 6 global collaborators. Nearly every sample came with metadata listing a de-identified subject ID, COVID-19 status, age in years and sex. Where HLA class I and class II types were available, the types were taken from metadata supplied by the sample provider, not from assay-based typing.

Study-wide conclusions, independent of this receptor: The quantity of clinical and demographic metadata differed by source and by participant and was supplied without curation.

The immunoSEQ Assay, a bias-controlled multiplex PCR, was used to amplify TCRbeta CDR3 regions from genomic DNA. Processing in the source paper ran as follows. The number of nucleated cells in each sample was estimated from the amplification of reference gene primers within the assay. To quantify the absolute abundance of each unique TCRbeta CDR3 rearrangement, sequence reads were collapsed and filtered. For each sample, productive Simpson clonality was calculated as the square root of Simpson's diversity index across productive rearrangements. Here the immuneACCESS table is served through TCRdb, limited to in-frame sequences with V and J called. Missing clones are a known gap in these copies; in checked studies unresolved V genes cover under half, and the rest lacks a known reason. That table supplies the V and J calls and clone size; D and trimming were determined from the DNA. This sample holds about 220,000 clones; 85% were observed only once. The biggest ten clones account for more than 2% of the sample.

One collaborating source in Seattle enrolled patients while the patients were actively infected and followed the patients over time throughout the course of disease. Collaborating institutions collected whole blood in K2EDTA tubes following their own protocols. For TCRbeta analysis, collaborator samples were shipped as frozen whole blood, as isolated PBMCs, or as DNA extracted from either sample type. Reading the germline V gene (reference sequence) gives CDR1 SGHKS and CDR2 YYEKEE. Trimming takes 0 bases from V and 0 bases from J, and the germline ends sit 10 bases apart. The CDR3 holds 16 amino acids from the cysteine to the phenylalanine. Only the CDR3 part of the read is kept: 48 bases, read in frame from the first base.

The chain couples TRBV5-5 to TRBJ1-5; confidence is insufficient to name the D gene. The sequencing input was peripheral blood. This sequence originates from a woman in her 70s with COVID-19, enrolled during active disease. The DNA sequence reads TGTGCCAGCAGCTTGGAGTTGGCAACTAGCAATCAGCCCCAGCATTTT. It is translated as CASSLELATSNQPQHF.